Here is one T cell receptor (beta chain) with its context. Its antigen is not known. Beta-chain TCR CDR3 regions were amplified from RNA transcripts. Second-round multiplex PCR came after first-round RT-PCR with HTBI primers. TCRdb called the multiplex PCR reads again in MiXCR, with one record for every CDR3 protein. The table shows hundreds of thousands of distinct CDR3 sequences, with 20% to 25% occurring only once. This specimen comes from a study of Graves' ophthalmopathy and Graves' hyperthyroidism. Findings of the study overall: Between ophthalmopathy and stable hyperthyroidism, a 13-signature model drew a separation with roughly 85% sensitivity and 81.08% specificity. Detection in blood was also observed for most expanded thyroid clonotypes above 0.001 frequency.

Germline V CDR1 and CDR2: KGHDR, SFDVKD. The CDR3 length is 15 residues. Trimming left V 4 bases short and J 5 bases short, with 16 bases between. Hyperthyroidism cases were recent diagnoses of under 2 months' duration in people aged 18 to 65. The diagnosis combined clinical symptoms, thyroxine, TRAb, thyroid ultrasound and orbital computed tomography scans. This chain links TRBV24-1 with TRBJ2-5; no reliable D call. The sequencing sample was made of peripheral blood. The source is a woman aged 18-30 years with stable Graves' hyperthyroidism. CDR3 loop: CATSETGRSAETQYF. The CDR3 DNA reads TGTGCCACCAGTGAAACTGGACGATCGGCGGAGACCCAGTACTTC.